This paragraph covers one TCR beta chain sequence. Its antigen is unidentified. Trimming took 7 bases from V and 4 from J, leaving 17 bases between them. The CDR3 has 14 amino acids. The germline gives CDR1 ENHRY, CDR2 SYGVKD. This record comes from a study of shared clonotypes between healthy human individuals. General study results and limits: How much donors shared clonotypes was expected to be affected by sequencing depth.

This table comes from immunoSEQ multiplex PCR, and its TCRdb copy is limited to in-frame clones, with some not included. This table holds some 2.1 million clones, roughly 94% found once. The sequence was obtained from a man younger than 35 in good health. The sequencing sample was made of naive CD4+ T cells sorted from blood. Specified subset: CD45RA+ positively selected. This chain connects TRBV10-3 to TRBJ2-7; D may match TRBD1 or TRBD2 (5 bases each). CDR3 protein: CAITQGPNKYEQYF. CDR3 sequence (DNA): TGTGCCATCACTCAGGGACCGAATAAGTACGAGCAGTACTTC.